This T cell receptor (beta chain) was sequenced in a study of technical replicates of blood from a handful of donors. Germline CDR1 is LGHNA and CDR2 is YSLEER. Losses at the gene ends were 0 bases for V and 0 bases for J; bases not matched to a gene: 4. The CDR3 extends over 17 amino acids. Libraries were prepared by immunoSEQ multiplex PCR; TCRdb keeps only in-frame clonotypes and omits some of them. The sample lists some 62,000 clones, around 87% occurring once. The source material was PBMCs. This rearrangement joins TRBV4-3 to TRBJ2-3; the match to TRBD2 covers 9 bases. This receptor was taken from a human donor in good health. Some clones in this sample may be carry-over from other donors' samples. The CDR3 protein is CASSQDSGRGSTDTQYF. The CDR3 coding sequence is TGCGCCAGCAGCCAAGATAGCGGGAGAGGGAGCACAGATACGCAGTATTTT.